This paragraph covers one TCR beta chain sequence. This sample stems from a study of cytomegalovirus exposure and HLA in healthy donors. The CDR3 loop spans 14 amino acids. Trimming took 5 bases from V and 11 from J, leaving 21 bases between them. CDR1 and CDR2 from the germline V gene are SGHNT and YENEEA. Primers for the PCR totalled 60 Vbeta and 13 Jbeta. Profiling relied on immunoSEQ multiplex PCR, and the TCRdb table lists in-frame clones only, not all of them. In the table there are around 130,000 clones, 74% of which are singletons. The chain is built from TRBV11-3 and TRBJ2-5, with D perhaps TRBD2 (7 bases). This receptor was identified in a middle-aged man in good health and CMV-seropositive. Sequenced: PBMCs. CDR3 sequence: CASSPRGGAGEQYF. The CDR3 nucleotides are TGTGCCAGCAGCCCTCGTGGGGGGGCGGGGGAGCAGTACTTC.